This T cell receptor (beta chain) was sequenced for a study of blood T cell repertoires in COVID-19. Background on the study: COVID-19 samples from acute and convalescent phases originated in the United States, Italy and Spain. Sources were T cells, B-cell-depleted T cells, or PBMCs; the material itself was cDNA or gDNA.

In the original processing: Amplified reference gene primers provided the basis for estimating nucleated cell counts. Clones were read by immunoSEQ multiplex PCR, and TCRdb kept only the in-frame ones, dropping some. The D gene and trimming were derived from the DNA, and the V and J assignments and clone size from that table. The sample records some 380,000 clones, 90% being singletons. The TCR originated in a man in his late teens or twenties with active or convalescent COVID-19. What was sequenced was peripheral blood.

The CDR3 nucleotides read TGTGCCAGTAGTTCCAGACAGGGGTCCTACGAGCAGTACTTC. It is translated as CASSSRQGSYEQYF. The J gene is TRBJ2-7, the V gene TRBV19, with TRBD1 matching over 8 bases. Germline-derived CDR1 and CDR2 are LNHDA and SQIVND (reference sequence). V lost 5 bases to trimming and J lost 1 base; unmatched junction nucleotides: 4. There are 14 residues in the CDR3.